The 4 T cell receptor beta chains reported below all come from one sample, sequenced in a study of blood T cell repertoires in COVID-19. Profiling relied on immunoSEQ multiplex PCR, and the TCRdb table lists in-frame clones only, not all of them. The data show 150,000 to 200,000 clones, 65% to 90% seen once. Material for sequencing was peripheral blood. The receptors stem from a man aged 50 to 60 with active or convalescent COVID-19.

The chain has TRBV6-6 and TRBJ2-7; 11 nucleotides align to TRBD2. CDR3 size: 16 residues. Per germline, CDR1 MNHNY and CDR2 SVGAGI (reference sequence). The trim removed 2 bases at V and 1 base at J, leaving 4 bases unmatched. CDR3 region: CASSYPGTSGSYEQYF. In DNA form, the CDR3 reads TGTGCCAGCAGTTACCCAGGGACTAGCGGATCCTACGAGCAGTACTTC.

The rearrangement joins TRBV27 to TRBJ1-5; 9 nucleotides align to TRBD1. CDR1 MNHEY and CDR2 SMNVEV come from the germline V gene (reference sequence). V shed 5 bases and J 6 bases; nucleotides not matched to a gene: 14. CDR3 length: 17 amino acids. CDR3 amino acids: CASSVSMGQGKGQPQHF. The CDR3 DNA reads as TGTGCCAGCAGTGTCTCCATGGGACAGGGAAAGGGTCAGCCCCAGCATTTT.

The chain uses TRBV5-4 and TRBJ1-4; a weak D match, TRBD1 (6 bases). V lost 5 bases, J lost 7 bases, and 15 bases lay in between. CDR3 length: 14 amino acids. Germline lookup yields CDR1 SGHNT and CDR2 YYREEE (reference sequence). CDR3 sequence: CASRRGGAGEKLFF. The DNA for the CDR3 is TGTGCCAGCAGAAGAGGGGGGGCTGGTGAAAAACTGTTTTTT.

The genes are TRBV5-1 and TRBJ2-5; D not certain. Between the trimmed V and J ends, which lost 4 bases and 3 bases, there was a span of 4 bases. The CDR3 loop spans 11 amino acids. Germline V gene sequence: CDR1 SGHRS, CDR2 YFSETQ. CDR3 sequence reads: CASSVKETQYF. For the CDR3, the DNA is TGCGCCAGCAGCGTAAAAGAGACCCAGTACTTC.